This T cell receptor beta chain was sequenced during a study of T cell responses to AZD1222 COVID-19 vaccine. Study-wide context: Second doses at about 4 or about 12 weeks were pooled.

V was cut by 3 bases and J by 7 bases, with 10 bases left in between. This CDR3 has 13 residues. Study-wide results and limits: The peak T cell response came first, and repertoires were sampled only after it. Reportedly, close to half of spike-specific TCRs are directed against unmutated variant regions. Recipients of two AZD1222 doses showed rising Spike-specific TCR breadth and depth.

A few counts support this clone. Its specificity is not known. TCRdb's table, derived via immunoSEQ multiplex PCR, lists solely in-frame clones and lacks some. In the table there are roughly 100,000 clones, roughly 82% of which are singletons. The sample in question was peripheral blood, obtained on day 0 of AZD1222 vaccination. This clonotype originated in an adult in good health. The rearrangement joins TRBV12-3 or TRBV12-4 to TRBJ2-1; D unresolved. In DNA, the CDR3 is TGTGCCAGCAGTTTGATGCAGAGGAATGAGCAGTTCTTC. This translates into CASSLMQRNEQFF.